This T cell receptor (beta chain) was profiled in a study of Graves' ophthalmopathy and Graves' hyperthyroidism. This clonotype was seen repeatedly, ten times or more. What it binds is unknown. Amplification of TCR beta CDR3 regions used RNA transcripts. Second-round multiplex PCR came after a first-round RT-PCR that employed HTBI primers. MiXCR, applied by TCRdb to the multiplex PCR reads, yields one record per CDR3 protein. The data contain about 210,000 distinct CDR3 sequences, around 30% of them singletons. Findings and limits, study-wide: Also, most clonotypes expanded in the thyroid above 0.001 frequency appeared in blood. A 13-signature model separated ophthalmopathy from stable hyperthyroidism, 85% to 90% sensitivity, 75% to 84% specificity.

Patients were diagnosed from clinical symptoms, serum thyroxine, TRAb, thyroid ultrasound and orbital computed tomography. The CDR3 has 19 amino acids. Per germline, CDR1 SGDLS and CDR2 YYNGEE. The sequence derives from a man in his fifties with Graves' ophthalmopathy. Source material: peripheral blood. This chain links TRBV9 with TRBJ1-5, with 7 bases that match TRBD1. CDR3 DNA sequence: TGTGTATTTCTGGCAAGCCTGGGACAGCACCCGTATAGCAATCAGCCCCAGCATTTT. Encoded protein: CVFLASLGQHPYSNQPQHF.